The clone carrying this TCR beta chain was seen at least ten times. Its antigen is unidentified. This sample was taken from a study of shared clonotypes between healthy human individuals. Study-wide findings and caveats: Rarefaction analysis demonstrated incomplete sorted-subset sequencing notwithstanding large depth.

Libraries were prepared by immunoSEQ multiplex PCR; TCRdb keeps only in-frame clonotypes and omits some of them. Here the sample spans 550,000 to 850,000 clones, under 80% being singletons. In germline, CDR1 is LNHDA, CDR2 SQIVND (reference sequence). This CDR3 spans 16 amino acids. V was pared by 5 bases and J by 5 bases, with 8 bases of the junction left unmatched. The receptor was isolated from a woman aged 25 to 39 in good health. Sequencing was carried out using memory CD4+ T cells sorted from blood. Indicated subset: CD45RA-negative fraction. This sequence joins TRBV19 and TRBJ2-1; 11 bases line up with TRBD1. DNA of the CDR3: TGTGCCAGTAGTCCCCGGGACAGGGGGACCCACAATGAGCAGTTCTTC. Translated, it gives CASSPRDRGTHNEQFF.